This TCR beta chain emerged from a study of blood T cell repertoires in COVID-19 (TCRdb year 2020). Looking at the study overall: Samples covering the acute and convalescent phases of COVID-19 were provided by collaborators in the United States, Italy and Spain. The prospective study material was composed of cDNA or gDNA derived from T cells, B-cell-depleted T cells, or PBMCs. Subjects who had been exposed to COVID-19, were actively infected with it, or had recovered from it provided the deeply sampled blood TCRbeta repertoires that made up the dataset. The repertoires were released in a freely available public database meant as a resource for research on the immune response to SARS-CoV-2. The samples were drawn from the first 160 participants of the ongoing ImmuneRACE study and from 1,254 subjects provided by 6 global collaborators. Sample metadata almost always included a de-identified subject ID, COVID-19 status, age in years and sex. Where available, HLA class I and class II types were obtained from metadata supplied by the sample provider rather than from assay-based typing.

On the study overall, not on this receptor specifically: The quantity of clinical and demographic metadata differed by source and by participant and was supplied without curation.

The junction shows trimming of 5 bases on V and 1 base on J, and the gene matches do not reach 7 bases of it. Sequences WNHNN (CDR1) and SYGVQD (CDR2) are obtained from the germline V gene (reference sequence). Measured from the cysteine to the phenylalanine, the CDR3 is 16 residues long. Of the read, only the CDR3 DNA is kept; its 48 bases are in frame from base 1. The immunoSEQ Assay, a bias-controlled multiplex PCR, was used to amplify TCRbeta CDR3 regions from genomic DNA. The paper's processing steps were these. Nucleated cell counts per sample were estimated from amplification of reference gene primers within the assay. To quantify the absolute abundance of each unique TCRbeta CDR3 rearrangement, sequence reads were collapsed and filtered. Productive Simpson clonality was computed per sample as the square root of Simpson's diversity index over productive rearrangements. Imported from immuneACCESS, the table was reduced by TCRdb to in-frame sequences with V and J called. These copies leave out some clones; in studies compared against another copy, an unresolved V gene accounts for under half, and the cause of the remainder is not known. V, J and clone size were drawn from that table, and D and trimming were deduced from the DNA. The sample contains 200,000 to 250,000 clones, around nine tenths of them found a single time. The top ten hold around 3% of the sample.

Whole blood was collected in K2EDTA tubes by collaborating institutions according to the institutions' own protocols. For TCRbeta analysis, collaborators shipped samples in one of three forms: frozen whole blood, isolated PBMCs, or DNA extracted from either of those sample types. Of note for this clone: Its recognized antigen is unknown. No qualities accompany the bases; no much larger clone lies one base away.

This sequence originates from a man in his sixties with acute or convalescent COVID-19. The rearrangement joined TRBV10-1 to TRBJ2-1, with 8 central nucleotides matching TRBD2. Sequencing was carried out using peripheral blood. The CDR3 protein is CASSSRRGASYNEQFF. The DNA is TGCGCCAGCAGTTCTCGGCGGGGGGCTTCCTACAATGAGCAGTTCTTC.